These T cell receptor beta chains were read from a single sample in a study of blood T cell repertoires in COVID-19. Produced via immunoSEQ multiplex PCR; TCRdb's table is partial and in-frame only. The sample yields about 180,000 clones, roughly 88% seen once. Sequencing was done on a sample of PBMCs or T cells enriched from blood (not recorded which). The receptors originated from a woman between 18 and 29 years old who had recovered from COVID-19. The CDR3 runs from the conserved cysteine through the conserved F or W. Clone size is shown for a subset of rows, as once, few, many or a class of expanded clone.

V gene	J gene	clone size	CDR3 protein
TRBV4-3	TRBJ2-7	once	CASSQAPGPSYEQYF
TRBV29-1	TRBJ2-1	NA	CSAQGSSYNEQFF
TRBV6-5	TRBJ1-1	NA	CASSPTRTGEAFF
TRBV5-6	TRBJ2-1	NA	CASSSGTSVKPSSYNEQFF
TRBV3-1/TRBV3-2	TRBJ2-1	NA	CASSQDLKEALYNEQFF
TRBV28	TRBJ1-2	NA	CASRKLGTGPGIGYTF
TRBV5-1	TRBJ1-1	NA	CASSLARDTEAFF
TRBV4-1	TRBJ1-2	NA	CASSQEGVGSYGYTF
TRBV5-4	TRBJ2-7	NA	CASSEASGSAYEQYF
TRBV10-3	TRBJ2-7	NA	CATGRDSEIYEQYF
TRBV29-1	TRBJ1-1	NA	CSGRQGGTEAFF
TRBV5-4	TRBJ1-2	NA	CASSIALDYGYTF
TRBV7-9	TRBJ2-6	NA	CASSPTGGSGANVLTF
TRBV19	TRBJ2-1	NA	CASSFSIIAGEKSVKFF
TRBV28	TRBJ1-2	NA	CASSFVATGSNYGYTF
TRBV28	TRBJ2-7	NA	CASTFSGGPYEQYF
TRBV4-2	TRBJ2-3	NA	CASSQGGSGGIDTQYF
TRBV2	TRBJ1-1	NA	CASHPTEMNTEAFF
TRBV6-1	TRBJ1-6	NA	CASSERQGESPLHF
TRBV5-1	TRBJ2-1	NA	CASSSLTSGRDYNEQFF
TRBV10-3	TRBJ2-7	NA	CAISGTDYEQYF
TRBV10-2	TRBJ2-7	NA	CASSEAGTYEQYF
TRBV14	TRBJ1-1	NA	CASTPQANTEAFF